The 23 T cell receptor beta chains listed next were all sequenced from one sample in a study of T cell responses to AZD1222 COVID-19 vaccine. TCRdb's table, derived via immunoSEQ multiplex PCR, lists solely in-frame clones and lacks some. The sample includes some 98,000 clones, approximately 88% of them seen just once. The sequences come from peripheral blood, collected 28 days after the second AZD1222 dose. Every receptor here comes from an adult who received the AZD1222 COVID-19 vaccine.

This sequence joins TRBV7-3 and TRBJ1-4; 8 nucleotides match TRBD1. Germline CDR1 and CDR2: SGHTA and FQGTGA. Trimming cost V 5 bases and J 8 bases; bases outside gene matches: 16. This CDR3 comprises 17 residues. The CDR3 nucleotides read TGTGCCAGCAGCCGTTCTTCCCGGACAGGGTTAGGGGAAAAACTGTTTTTT. It is translated as CASSRSSRTGLGEKLFF.

This chain joins TRBV12-1 and TRBJ2-7; the D call in the table, TRBD2, was not verified against the DNA. TRBV12-1 is reported as a pseudogene. CDR3 size: 17 residues. This CDR3 is CASSSHRASGNSYEQYF. The CDR3 bases are TGTGCCAGCAGCTCCCATAGGGCCAGCGGGAACTCCTACGAGCAGTACTTC.

Note on this clone: The same CDR3 also results from other DNA sequences found in this sample. The chain has TRBV7-3 and TRBJ2-2; TRBD2 agrees at 9 bases. Germline V gene lookup returns CDR1 SGHTA and CDR2 FQGTGA. CDR3 length: 15 amino acids. After removal of 5 bases from V and 1 base from J, the junction contained 2 bases not matched to a gene. CDR3 nucleotide sequence: TGTGCCAGCAGCCCAGCGGGAGGGAACACCGGGGAGCTGTTTTTT. It translates to CASSPAGGNTGELFF.

The rearrangement uses TRBV5-1 and TRBJ1-1; D possibly corresponds to TRBD1 (6 bases). CDR3 size: 16 residues. V was shortened by 4 bases and J by 1 base, with 17 bases between the two germline ends. The germline CDR1 and CDR2 sequences are SGHRS and YFSETQ. The CDR3 DNA sequence: TGCGCCAGCAGCCAGCAACAGGGAGGAGGGAACACTGAAGCTTTCTTT. This translates into CASSQQQGGGNTEAFF.

This chain connects TRBV10-3 to TRBJ2-1; TRBD2 is a possible D gene (5 bases). This CDR3 comprises 11 residues. From germline, CDR1 is ENHRY and CDR2 SYGVKD. The V end lost 8 bases, the J end lost 4 bases, and 6 bases lay between the germline ends. The DNA for the CDR3 is TGTGCCATCGGGGAGTACAATGAGCAGTTCTTC. It yields the protein CAIGEYNEQFF.

V gene TRBV19 combines with J gene TRBJ2-1, with D possibly being TRBD1 (6 bases). Trimming pared 8 bases from V and 7 bases from J, leaving 21 bases between. Germline-derived CDR1 and CDR2 are LNHDA and SQIVND (reference sequence). The CDR3 is made up of 15 amino acids. CDR3 protein: CASARGADPWNEQFF. CDR3 in DNA: TGTGCCAGTGCCAGGGGCGCCGACCCTTGGAATGAGCAGTTCTTC.

This chain connects TRBV7-9 to TRBJ1-4, with D perhaps matching TRBD1 (5 bases). V was trimmed by 5 bases and J by 6 bases, leaving 28 bases between them. CDR1 is SEHNR, CDR2 FQNEAQ, per germline (reference sequence). The CDR3 is 19 residues long. CDR3 residues: CASSAGSRDVLMIDEKLFF. CDR3 nucleotide sequence: TGTGCCAGCAGCGCCGGGAGCCGGGACGTCTTAATGATCGATGAAAAACTGTTTTTT.

The chain employs TRBV29-1 and TRBJ2-3; TRBD1 aligns across 9 bases. Trimming took 5 bases from V and 1 from J; bases not matched to a gene: 7. Germline V gene lookup returns CDR1 SQVTM and CDR2 ANQGSEA. The CDR3 loop spans 15 amino acids. This CDR3 reads CSVYRRDRGTDTQYF. The CDR3 nucleotides read TGCAGCGTTTATCGCCGGGACAGGGGCACAGATACGCAGTATTTT.

The rearrangement uses TRBV9 and TRBJ2-7; D possibly corresponds to TRBD2 (5 bases). Between the trimmed V and J ends, which lost 0 bases and 6 bases, there was a span of 13 bases. Looked up from germline, CDR1 is SGDLS and CDR2 is YYNGEE. CDR3 length equals 14 residues. The CDR3 reads CASSVADEGTEQYF. The CDR3 region has the DNA TGTGCCAGCAGCGTAGCTGACGAGGGAACCGAGCAGTACTTC.

The rearrangement uses TRBV5-1 and TRBJ1-6, with 7 bases identical to TRBD1. The ends lost 4 bases at V and 7 bases at J; junction bases unmatched: 8. Per germline, CDR1 SGHRS and CDR2 YFSETQ. This CDR3 is 15 amino acids long. In nucleotides, the CDR3 is TGCGCCAGCAGCATATGGACAGGCTGGAATTCACCCCTCCACTTT. This translates into CASSIWTGWNSPLHF.

This clone was counted between two and nine times. The chain combines TRBV6-5 with TRBJ2-7; TRBD1 matches 7 bases. V lost 7 bases and J lost 6; bases outside the gene matches: 3. The CDR3 extends over 11 amino acids. Germline CDR1 is MNHEY and CDR2 is SVGAGI. CDR3 DNA sequence: TGTGCCAGCACGAGGGGGCGCGAGCAGTACTTC. As protein: CASTRGREQYF.

This clone has just a few counts. This sequence joins TRBV7-2 and TRBJ2-2; D may be TRBD2 (6 bases). V shed 1 base and J shed 4 bases, with 16 bases lying between them. Germline assignment: CDR1 SGHTA and CDR2 FQGNSA. The CDR3 runs 17 residues. CDR3: CASSLGAGTIPTGELFF. The CDR3 region has the DNA TGTGCCAGCAGCTTAGGGGCGGGGACGATTCCCACCGGGGAGCTGTTTTTT. Full variable domain (remainder filled in from reference TRBV7-2 and TRBJ2-2): GAGVSQSPSNKVTEKGKDVELRCDPISGHTALYWYRQSLGQGLEFLIYFQGNSAPDKSGLPSDRFSAERTGGSVSTLTIQRTQQEDSAVYLCASSLGAGTIPTGELFFGEGSRLTVL.

J is TRBJ2-3 and V is TRBV13, with 9 bases identical to TRBD2. This CDR3 spans 15 amino acids. CDR1 is PRHDT, CDR2 FYEKMQ, per germline (reference sequence). J was trimmed by 2 bases and V by 1 base; bases with no gene match: 1. The CDR3 loop reads CASSLASGATDTQYF. The DNA of the CDR3 is TGTGCCAGCAGCTTAGCTAGCGGGGCCACAGATACGCAGTATTTT. Together with reference TRBV13 and TRBJ2-3, the CDR3 gives the full variable domain: AAGVIQSPRHLIKEKRETATLKCYPIPRHDTVYWYQQGPGQDPQFLISFYEKMQSDKGSIPDRFSAQQFSDYHSELNMSSLELGDSALYFCASSLASGATDTQYFGPGTRLTVL.

The rearrangement links TRBV19 to TRBJ1-5, with D unclear. Germline CDR1 reads LNHDA; CDR2 reads SQIVND (reference sequence). The CDR3 length is 13 residues. V was pared by 7 bases and J by 4 bases, with 11 bases between. CDR3 in amino acids: CASTRTPNQPQHF. The DNA for the CDR3 is TGTGCCAGTACCCGAACCCCGAATCAGCCCCAGCATTTT.

CDR3 sequence: CASSPRDSYTGELFF. The CDR3 DNA is TGTGCCAGCAGCCCTAGAGACAGTTACACCGGGGAGCTGTTTTTT. The rearrangement links TRBV9 to TRBJ2-2, with D tentatively TRBD1 (5 bases). Trimming took off 4 bases at V and 3 bases at J, with 13 bases between the two ends. The CDR3 runs 15 residues. The germline V gene has CDR1 SGDLS and CDR2 YYNGEE.

The chain recombines TRBV7-3 with TRBJ1-6; D is undetermined. Germline CDR1 SGHTA, CDR2 FQGTGA. The V end was cut by 3 bases, the J end by 8 bases, with 11 bases between. The CDR3 totals 14 residues. CDR3 sequence reads: CASSLEGLDSPLHF. CDR3 bases: TGTGCCAGCAGCTTGGAGGGCTTAGATTCACCCCTCCACTTT.

V gene TRBV11-1 combines with J gene TRBJ2-1; D perhaps matches TRBD2 (5 bases). This CDR3 has 14 residues. Per germline, CDR1 SGHAT and CDR2 FQDESV (reference sequence). Trimming cost V 1 base and J 6 bases, with 10 bases left between them. The CDR3 here is CASSLGQEVNEQFF. DNA for the CDR3: TGTGCCAGCAGCTTAGGGCAGGAGGTCAATGAGCAGTTCTTC.

The V gene is TRBV6-2 or TRBV6-3, the J gene TRBJ1-5; D not certain. This CDR3 contains 13 residues. The V end lost 4 bases, the J end lost 6 bases, and 10 bases lay between the germline ends. CDR1 and CDR2 (germline): MNHEY, SVGEGT. CDR3 loop: CASSSDILQPQHF. The CDR3 nucleotides read TGTGCCAGCAGTTCCGACATCCTTCAGCCCCAGCATTTT.

V usage is TRBV2 and J usage is TRBJ2-6, with D unclear. V was cut by 7 bases and J by 1 base, with 17 bases left in between. Per germline, CDR1 SNHLY and CDR2 FYNNEI. This CDR3 spans 17 amino acids. CDR3 sequence: CASTLKTALSGANVLTF. For the CDR3, the DNA is TGTGCCAGCACGTTGAAAACCGCTCTTTCTGGGGCCAACGTCCTGACTTTC.

The J gene is TRBJ2-5, the V gene TRBV7-9, with D perhaps assigned TRBD1 or TRBD2 (6 bases each). The CDR3 covers 16 residues. The V end lost 5 bases, the J end lost 5 bases, and 21 bases lay between the germline ends. Germline CDR1 reads SEHNR; CDR2 reads FQNEAQ (reference sequence). CDR3 nucleotide sequence: TGTGCCAGCAGCCTTGGAATGTCGGGGGCCTGGGAGACCCAGTACTTC. It yields the protein CASSLGMSGAWETQYF.

This clone was seen just once. The J gene is TRBJ2-3, the V gene TRBV6-5, with TRBD2 identical over 10 bases. The length of the CDR3 is 15 residues. Germline assignment: CDR1 MNHEY and CDR2 SVGAGI. V gave up 5 bases and J gave up 4 bases; unmatched junction bases: 6. CDR3 loop: CASSNLAGVADTQYF. In DNA form, the CDR3 reads TGTGCCAGCAGTAACCTAGCGGGAGTGGCAGATACGCAGTATTTT.

This clone was picked up one time. This chain uses TRBV28 with TRBJ1-4; 8 nucleotides agree with TRBD1. Germline CDR1 reads MDHEN; CDR2 reads SYDVKM. CDR3 length: 14 amino acids. V lost 6 bases and J lost 8; bases outside the gene matches: 8. CDR3 amino acids: CASSRTGFREKLFF. For the CDR3, the DNA is TGTGCCAGCAGCCGGACAGGGTTTCGGGAAAAACTGTTTTTT.

The rearrangement links TRBV7-9 to TRBJ2-1, with 8 bases that match TRBD2. Germline-derived CDR1 and CDR2 are SEHNR and FQNEAQ (reference sequence). The CDR3 runs 18 residues. After removal of 2 bases from V and 3 bases from J, the junction contained 12 bases not matched to a gene. The CDR3 DNA reads TGTGCCAGCAGCTTATTGAGCGGGGGACTAACAAGCTACAATGAGCAGTTCTTC. This sequence encodes CASSLLSGGLTSYNEQFF.